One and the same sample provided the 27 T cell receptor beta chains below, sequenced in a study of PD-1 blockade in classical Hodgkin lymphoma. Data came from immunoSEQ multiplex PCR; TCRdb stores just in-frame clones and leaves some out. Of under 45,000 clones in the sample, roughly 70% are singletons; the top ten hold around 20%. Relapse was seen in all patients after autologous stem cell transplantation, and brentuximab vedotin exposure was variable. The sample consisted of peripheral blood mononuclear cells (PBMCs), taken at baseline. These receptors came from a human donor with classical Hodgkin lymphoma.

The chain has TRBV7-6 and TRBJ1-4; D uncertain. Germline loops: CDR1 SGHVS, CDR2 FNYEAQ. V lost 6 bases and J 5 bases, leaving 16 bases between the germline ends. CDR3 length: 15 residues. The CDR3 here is CASSPTGLINEKLFF. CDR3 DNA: TGTGCCAGCAGTCCAACTGGACTGATAAATGAAAAACTGTTTTTT.

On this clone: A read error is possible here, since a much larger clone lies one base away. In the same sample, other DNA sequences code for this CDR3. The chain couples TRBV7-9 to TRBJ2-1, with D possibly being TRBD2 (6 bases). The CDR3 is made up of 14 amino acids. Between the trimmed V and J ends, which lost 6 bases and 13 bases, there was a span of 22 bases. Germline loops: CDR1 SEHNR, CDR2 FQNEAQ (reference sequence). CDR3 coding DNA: TGTGCCAGCAGTTCGGACTACGTCGCCTTTGAACAGTTCTTC. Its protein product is CASSSDYVAFEQFF. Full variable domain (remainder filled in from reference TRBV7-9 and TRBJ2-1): DTGVSQNPRHKITKRGQNVTFRCDPISEHNRLYWYRQTLGQGPEFLTYFQNEAQLEKSRLLSDRFSAERPKGSFSTLEIQRTEQGDSAMYLCASSSDYVAFEQFFGPGTRLTVL.

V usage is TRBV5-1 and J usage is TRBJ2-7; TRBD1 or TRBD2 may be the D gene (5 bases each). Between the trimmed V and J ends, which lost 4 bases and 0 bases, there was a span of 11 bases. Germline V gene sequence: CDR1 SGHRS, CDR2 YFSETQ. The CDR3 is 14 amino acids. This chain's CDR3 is CASSRDASSYEQYF. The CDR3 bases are TGCGCCAGCAGCCGGGACGCAAGCTCCTACGAGCAGTACTTC.

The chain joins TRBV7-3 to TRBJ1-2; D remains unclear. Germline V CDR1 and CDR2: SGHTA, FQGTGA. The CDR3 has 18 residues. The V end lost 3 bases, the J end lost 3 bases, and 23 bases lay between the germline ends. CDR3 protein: CASSLGVGEQSFHYGYTF. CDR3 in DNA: TGTGCCAGCAGCTTGGGTGTTGGGGAGCAGAGCTTCCACTATGGCTACACCTTC. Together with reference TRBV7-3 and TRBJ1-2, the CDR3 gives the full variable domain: GAGVSQTPSNKVTEKGKYVELRCDPISGHTALYWYRQSLGQGPEFLIYFQGTGAADDSGLPNDRFFAVRPEGSVSTLKIQRTERGDSAVYLCASSLGVGEQSFHYGYTFGSGTRLTVV.

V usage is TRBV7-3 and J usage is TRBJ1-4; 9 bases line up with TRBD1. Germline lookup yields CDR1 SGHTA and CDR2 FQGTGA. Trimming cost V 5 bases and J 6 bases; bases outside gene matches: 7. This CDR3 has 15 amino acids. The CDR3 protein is CASSHPGQGDEKLFF. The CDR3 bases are TGTGCCAGCAGCCATCCGGGACAGGGCGATGAAAAACTGTTTTTT.

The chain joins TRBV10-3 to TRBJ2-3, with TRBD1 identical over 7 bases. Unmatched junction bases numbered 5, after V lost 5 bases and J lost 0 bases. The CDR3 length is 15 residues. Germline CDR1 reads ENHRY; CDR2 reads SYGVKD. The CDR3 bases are TGTGCCATCAGTCAGGGGGAATCTAGCACAGATACGCAGTATTTT. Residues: CAISQGESSTDTQYF.

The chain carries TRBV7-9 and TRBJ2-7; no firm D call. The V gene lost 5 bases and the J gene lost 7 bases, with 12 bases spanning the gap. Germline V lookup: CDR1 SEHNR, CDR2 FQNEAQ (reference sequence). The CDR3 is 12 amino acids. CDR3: CASSPDGWEQYF. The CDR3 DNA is TGTGCCAGCAGCCCGGACGGGTGGGAGCAGTACTTC.

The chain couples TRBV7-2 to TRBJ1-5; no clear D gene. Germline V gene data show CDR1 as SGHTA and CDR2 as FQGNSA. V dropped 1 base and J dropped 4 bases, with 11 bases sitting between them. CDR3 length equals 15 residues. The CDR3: CASSLGSGRNQPQHF. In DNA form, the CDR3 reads TGTGCCAGCAGCTTAGGGTCAGGCCGGAATCAGCCCCAGCATTTT.

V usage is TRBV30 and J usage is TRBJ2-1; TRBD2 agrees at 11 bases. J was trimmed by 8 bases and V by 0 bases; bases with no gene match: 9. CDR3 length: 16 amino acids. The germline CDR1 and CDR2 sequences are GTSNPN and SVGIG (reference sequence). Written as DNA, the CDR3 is TGTGCCTGGAGTGTCCCGACTAGCGGGATTACGTATGAGCAGTTCTTC. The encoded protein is CAWSVPTSGITYEQFF.

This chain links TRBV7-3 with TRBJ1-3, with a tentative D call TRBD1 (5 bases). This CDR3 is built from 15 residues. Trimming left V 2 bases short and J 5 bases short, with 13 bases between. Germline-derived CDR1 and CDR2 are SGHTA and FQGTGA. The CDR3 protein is CASSLGGPGRNTIYF. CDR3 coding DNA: TGTGCCAGCAGCTTAGGGGGTCCGGGGAGAAACACCATATATTTT.

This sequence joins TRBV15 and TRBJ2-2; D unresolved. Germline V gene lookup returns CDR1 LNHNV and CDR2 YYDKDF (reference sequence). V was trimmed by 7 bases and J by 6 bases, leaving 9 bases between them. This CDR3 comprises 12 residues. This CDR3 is CATKAGPGELFF. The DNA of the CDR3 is TGTGCCACCAAGGCAGGCCCCGGGGAGCTGTTTTTT. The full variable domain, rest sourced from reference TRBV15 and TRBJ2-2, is DAMVIQNPRYQVTQFGKPVTLSCSQTLNHNVMYWYQQKSSQAPKLLFHYYDKDFNNEADTPDNFQSRRPNTSFCFLDIRSPGLGDTAMYLCATKAGPGELFFGEGSRLTVL.

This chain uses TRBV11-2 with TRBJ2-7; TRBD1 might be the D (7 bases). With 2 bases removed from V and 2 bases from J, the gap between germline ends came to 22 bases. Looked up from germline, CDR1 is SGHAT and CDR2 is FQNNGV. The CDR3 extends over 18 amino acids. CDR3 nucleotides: TGTGCCAGCAGCTTAAGGATCGGAGGGACAGCCCATACCTACGAGCAGTACTTC. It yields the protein CASSLRIGGTAHTYEQYF.

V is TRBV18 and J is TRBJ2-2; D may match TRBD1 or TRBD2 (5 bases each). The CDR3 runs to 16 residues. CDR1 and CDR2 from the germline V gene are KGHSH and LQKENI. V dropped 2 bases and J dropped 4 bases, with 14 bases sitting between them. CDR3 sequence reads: CASSPEGRVSTGELFF. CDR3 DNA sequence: TGTGCCAGCTCACCAGAGGGCAGGGTATCCACCGGGGAGCTGTTTTTT.

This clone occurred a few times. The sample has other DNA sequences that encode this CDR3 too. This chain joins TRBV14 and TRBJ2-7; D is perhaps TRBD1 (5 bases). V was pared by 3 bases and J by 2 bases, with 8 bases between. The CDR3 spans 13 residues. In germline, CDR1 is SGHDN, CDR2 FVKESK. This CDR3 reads CASSHRATYEQYF. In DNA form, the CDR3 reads TGTGCCAGCAGCCACAGGGCCACCTACGAGCAGTACTTC.

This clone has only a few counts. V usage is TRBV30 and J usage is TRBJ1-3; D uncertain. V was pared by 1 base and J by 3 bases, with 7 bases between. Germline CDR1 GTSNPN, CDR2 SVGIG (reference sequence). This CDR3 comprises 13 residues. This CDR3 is CAWSENSGNTIYF. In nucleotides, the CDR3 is TGTGCCTGGAGTGAAAACAGTGGAAACACCATATATTTT.

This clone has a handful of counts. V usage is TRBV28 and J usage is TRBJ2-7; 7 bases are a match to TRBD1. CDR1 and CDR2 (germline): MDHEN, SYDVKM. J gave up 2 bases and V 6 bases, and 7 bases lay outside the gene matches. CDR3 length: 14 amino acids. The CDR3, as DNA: TGTGCCAGCAGCTTCGGGACAGATACCTACGAGCAGTACTTC. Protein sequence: CASSFGTDTYEQYF. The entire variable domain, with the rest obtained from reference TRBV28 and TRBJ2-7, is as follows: DVKVTQSSRYLVKRTGEKVFLECVQDMDHENMFWYRQDPGLGLRLIYFSYDVKMKEKGDIPEGYSVSREKKERFSLILESASTNQTSMYLCASSFGTDTYEQYFGPGTRLTVT.

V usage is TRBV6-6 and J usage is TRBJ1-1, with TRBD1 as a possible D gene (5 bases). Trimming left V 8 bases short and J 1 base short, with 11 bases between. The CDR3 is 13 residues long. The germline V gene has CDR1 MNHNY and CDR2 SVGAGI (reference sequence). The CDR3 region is CASWRRGNTEAFF. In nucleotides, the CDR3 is TGTGCCAGCTGGAGGAGGGGGAACACTGAAGCTTTCTTT.

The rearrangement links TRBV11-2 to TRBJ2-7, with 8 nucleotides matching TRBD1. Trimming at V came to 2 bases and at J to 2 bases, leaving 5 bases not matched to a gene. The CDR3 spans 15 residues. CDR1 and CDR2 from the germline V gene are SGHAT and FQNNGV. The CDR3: CASSLRRTGTYEQYF. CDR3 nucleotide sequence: TGTGCCAGCAGCTTAAGACGGACAGGGACCTACGAGCAGTACTTC.

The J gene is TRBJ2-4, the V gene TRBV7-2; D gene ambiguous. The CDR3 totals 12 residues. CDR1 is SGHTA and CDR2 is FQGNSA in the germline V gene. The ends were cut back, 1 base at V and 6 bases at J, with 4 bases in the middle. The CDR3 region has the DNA TGTGCCAGCAGCTTAGAGGCAAACATTCAGTACTTC. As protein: CASSLEANIQYF.

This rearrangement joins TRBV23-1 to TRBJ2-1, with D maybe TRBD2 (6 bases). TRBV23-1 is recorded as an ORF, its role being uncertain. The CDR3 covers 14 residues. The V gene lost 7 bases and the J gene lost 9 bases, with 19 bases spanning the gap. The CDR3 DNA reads TGCGCCAGCAACCCTCCGGGGGTCAGCGCTGAGCAGTTCTTC. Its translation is CASNPPGVSAEQFF.

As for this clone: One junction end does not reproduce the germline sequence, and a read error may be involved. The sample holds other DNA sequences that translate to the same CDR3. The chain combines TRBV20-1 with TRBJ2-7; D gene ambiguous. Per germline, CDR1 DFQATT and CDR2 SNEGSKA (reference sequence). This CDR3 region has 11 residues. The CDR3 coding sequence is TGCAGTGTCACGTCCCAGTTCGAGCAGTATTTC. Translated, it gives CSVTSQFEQYF.

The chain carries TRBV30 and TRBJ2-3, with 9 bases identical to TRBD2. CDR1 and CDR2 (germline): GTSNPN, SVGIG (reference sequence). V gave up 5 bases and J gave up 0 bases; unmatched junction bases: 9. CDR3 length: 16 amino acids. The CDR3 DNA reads TGTGCCTGGGCAGCCCCGACTAGCGGAAGCACAGATACGCAGTATTTT. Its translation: CAWAAPTSGSTDTQYF.

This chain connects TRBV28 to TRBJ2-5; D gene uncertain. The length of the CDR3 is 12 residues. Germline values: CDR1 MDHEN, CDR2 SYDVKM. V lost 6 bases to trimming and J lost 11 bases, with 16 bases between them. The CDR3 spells CASSPMETRQYF. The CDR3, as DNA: TGTGCCAGCAGCCCTATGGAGACCCGTCAGTACTTC.

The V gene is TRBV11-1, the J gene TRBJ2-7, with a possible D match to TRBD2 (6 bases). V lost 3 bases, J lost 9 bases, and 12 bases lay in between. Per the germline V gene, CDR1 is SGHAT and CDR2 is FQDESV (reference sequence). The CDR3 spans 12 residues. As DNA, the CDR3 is TGTGCCAGCAGCTTCCTCCAGGGAGGGCAGTACTTC. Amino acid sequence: CASSFLQGGQYF.

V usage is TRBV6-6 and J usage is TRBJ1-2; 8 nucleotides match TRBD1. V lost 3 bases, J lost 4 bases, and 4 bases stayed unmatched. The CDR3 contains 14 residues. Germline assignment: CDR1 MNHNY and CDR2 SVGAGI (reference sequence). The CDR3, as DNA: TGTGCCAGCAGTTATCAGGGGGCTCGCTATGGCTACACCTTC. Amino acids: CASSYQGARYGYTF.

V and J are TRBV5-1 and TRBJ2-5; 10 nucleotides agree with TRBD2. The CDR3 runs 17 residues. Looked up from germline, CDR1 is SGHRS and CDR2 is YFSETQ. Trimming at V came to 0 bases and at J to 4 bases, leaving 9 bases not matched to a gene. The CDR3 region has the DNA TGCGCCAGCAGCTTGGCCTTACTCCTAGCGGGAGCAGAGACCCAGTACTTC. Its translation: CASSLALLLAGAETQYF.

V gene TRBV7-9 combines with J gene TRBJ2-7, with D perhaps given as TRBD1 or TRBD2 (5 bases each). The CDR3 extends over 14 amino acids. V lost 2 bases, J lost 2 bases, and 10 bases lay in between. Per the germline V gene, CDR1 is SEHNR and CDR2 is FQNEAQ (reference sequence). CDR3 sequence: CASSLTTAAYEQYF. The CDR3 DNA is TGTGCCAGCAGCTTAACGACAGCGGCCTACGAGCAGTACTTC.